This passage covers 11 T cell receptor beta chains from one sample sequenced in a study of blood T cells in healthy people across ages. A second PCR of about 7 to 12 cycles used a sample-barcoded 5' primer and a J-beta primer mix. TCRdb re-analysed the 5' RACE reads in MiXCR, keeping a single row per CDR3 protein. Counted here are approximately 1,700,000 distinct CDR3 sequences, 39% occurring once; the ten biggest clones make up approximately 22%. The material sequenced was blood. Receptors were obtained from a human donor in good health.

To note about this clonotype: One junction end disagrees with the germline gene, perhaps due to a read error. The chain links TRBV7-9 to TRBJ1-1; D gene uncertain. This CDR3 has 15 amino acids. The germline gives CDR1 SEHNR, CDR2 FQNEAQ (reference sequence). Here the CDR3 reads CASSLALASNTEAVF. The CDR3 coding sequence is TGTGCCAGCAGCTTAGCACTGGCTTCGAACACTGAAGCTGTCTTT. The full variable domain, in which reference TRBV7-9 and TRBJ1-1 provide the parts outside the CDR3, is DTGVSQNPRHKITKRGQNVTFRCDPISEHNRLYWYRQTLGQGPEFLTYFQNEAQLEKSRLLSDRFSAERPKGSFSTLEIQRTEQGDSAMYLCASSLALASNTEAVFGQGTRLTVV.

The chain joins TRBV2 to TRBJ1-2; the D is unclear. V was clipped by 8 bases and J by 0 bases, with 13 bases between them. The CDR3 loop spans 14 amino acids. Germline-derived CDR1 and CDR2 are SNHLY and FYNNEI. CDR3 nucleotides: TGTGCCAGCTTTCTGACACCAGCTAACTATGGCTACACCTTC. This encodes CASFLTPANYGYTF.

This clonotype was observed a few times. The V call is TRBV20-1, the J call TRBJ1-2; 8 nucleotides match TRBD1. The germline CDR1 and CDR2 sequences are DFQATT and SNEGSKA (reference sequence). The ends lost 4 bases at V and 5 bases at J; junction bases unmatched: 21. The CDR3 is 18 amino acids. Here the CDR3 DNA reads TGCAGTGCTACCCACCGTATGACAGGGGCCAAACTTATGTATGGCTACACCTTC. Protein: CSATHRMTGAKLMYGYTF.

The V and J genes are TRBV7-2 and TRBJ1-2; TRBD1 matches at 8 bases. The CDR3 runs to 15 residues. V lost 7 bases to trimming and J lost 4 bases; unmatched junction nucleotides: 11. The germline gives CDR1 SGHTA, CDR2 FQGNSA. CDR3 sequence reads: CASNHEQGELYGYTF. The CDR3 DNA follows: TGTGCCAGCAACCACGAACAGGGGGAACTCTATGGCTACACCTTC.

The gene calls are TRBV6-6 and TRBJ1-6, with 10 bases fitting TRBD1. Germline V gene lookup returns CDR1 MNHNY and CDR2 SVGAGI (reference sequence). V was clipped by 7 bases and J by 7 bases; unmatched bases: 13. The CDR3 extends over 17 amino acids. The CDR3 DNA is TGTGCCAGCATCACCGGACAGGGGGGGGGTGGGAATTCACCCCTCCACTTT. This translates into CASITGQGGGGNSPLHF.

V gene TRBV7-2 combines with J gene TRBJ1-2; 10 positions agree with TRBD1. This CDR3 region has 15 residues. Germline V gene lookup returns CDR1 SGHTA and CDR2 FQGNSA. V dropped 5 bases and J dropped 8; count of bases not matched to a gene: 11. CDR3 sequence (DNA): TGTGCCAGCAGCCCCCCGACAGGGGGCGCGGGGGGCTACACCTTC. Amino acids: CASSPPTGGAGGYTF.

The chain uses TRBV20-1 and TRBJ2-7; D gene uncertain. Germline V gene sequence: CDR1 DFQATT, CDR2 SNEGSKA (reference sequence). This CDR3 is built from 15 residues. The V end was cut by 0 bases, the J end by 2 bases, with 14 bases between. The CDR3 bases are TGCAGTGCTAGAGATGGTAGGCGGAGAACCTACGAGCAGTACTTC. Encoded protein: CSARDGRRRTYEQYF.

The chain joins TRBV4-3 to TRBJ1-6; D is unresolved. The V and J ends lost 4 bases and 9 bases respectively, with 10 bases between them. Germline CDR1 is LGHNA and CDR2 is YSLEER. CDR3 length equals 13 residues. The CDR3 region has the DNA TGCGCCAGCAGCCCGAGAGTCGGTTCACCCCTCCACTTT. Protein product: CASSPRVGSPLHF.

The chain combines TRBV6-2 or TRBV6-3 with TRBJ1-5; D gene unclear. CDR3 length equals 14 residues. The germline V gene encodes CDR1 MNHEY and CDR2 SVGEGT. V was shortened by 6 bases and J by 3 bases, with 12 bases between the two germline ends. The CDR3 DNA follows: TGTGCCAGCAGAGGACTTTCGATCAATCAGCCCCAGCATTTT. Translated: CASRGLSINQPQHF.

This clonotype was observed a handful of times. This sequence joins TRBV15 and TRBJ1-2, with a tentative D call TRBD1 (6 bases). V was shortened by 5 bases and J by 2 bases, with 12 bases between the two germline ends. This CDR3 is 14 amino acids long. Germline CDR1 and CDR2: LNHNV and YYDKDF (reference sequence). The CDR3: CATSPQGQNYGYTF. CDR3 coding DNA: TGTGCCACCAGCCCCCAAGGACAGAACTATGGCTACACCTTC.

This sequence joins TRBV27 and TRBJ2-7, with 7 bases matching TRBD1. V gave up 5 bases and J gave up 2 bases; unmatched junction bases: 12. The germline V gene has CDR1 MNHEY and CDR2 SMNVEV (reference sequence). The CDR3 is 16 amino acids. This chain's CDR3 is CASSQSTGPLTYEQYF. CDR3 DNA sequence: TGTGCCAGCAGTCAATCGACAGGGCCCCTAACCTACGAGCAGTACTTC.